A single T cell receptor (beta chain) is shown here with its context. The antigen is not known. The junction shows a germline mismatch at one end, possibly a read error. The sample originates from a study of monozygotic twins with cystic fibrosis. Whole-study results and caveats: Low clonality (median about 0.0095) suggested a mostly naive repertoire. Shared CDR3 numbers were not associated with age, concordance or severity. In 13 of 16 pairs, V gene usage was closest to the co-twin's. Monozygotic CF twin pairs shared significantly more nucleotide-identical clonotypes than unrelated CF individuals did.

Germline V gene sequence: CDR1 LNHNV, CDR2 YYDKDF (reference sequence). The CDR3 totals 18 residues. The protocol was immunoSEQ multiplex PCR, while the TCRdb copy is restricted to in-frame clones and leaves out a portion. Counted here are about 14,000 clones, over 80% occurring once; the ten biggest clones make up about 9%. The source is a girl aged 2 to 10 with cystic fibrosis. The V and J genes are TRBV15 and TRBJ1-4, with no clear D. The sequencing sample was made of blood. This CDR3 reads CATSGERREAPRNEKLFF. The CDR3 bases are TGTGCCACCAGCGGAGAGAGGAGGGAGGCCCCTCGTAATGAAAAACTGTTTTTT.